The subject of this entry is one T cell receptor (beta chain). Antigen specificity is unknown. CDR3 length: 15 residues. Trimming shortened V by 4 bases and J by 5 bases, and 14 bases separated the two germline ends. Per the germline V gene, CDR1 is SGHVS and CDR2 is FNYEAQ. These data belong to a study of a mutant IDH1 vaccine in newly diagnosed glioma. Specified time point: week 47, end of study. Topical imiquimod was applied with each vaccine dose, which held 300 ug of mutant IDH1 20-mer peptide. The repertoire was sequenced with immunoSEQ multiplex PCR; TCRdb's copy has only in-frame clones and lacks some. The sample records more than 50,000 clones, less than 70% being singletons.

Sequencing used peripheral blood mononuclear cells (PBMCs), obtained from a glioma patient whose treatment included an IDH1 peptide vaccine. The genes are TRBV7-6 and TRBJ1-4, with D tentatively TRBD1 (6 bases). This clonotype was sampled from a man aged 40-49 years with glioma. Some clones in this sample may be carry-over from other donors' samples. CDR3 loop: CASSSNTGNNEKLFF. The CDR3 nucleotides are TGTGCCAGCAGCTCAAATACAGGGAACAATGAAAAACTGTTTTTT.